Listed below are T cell receptor beta chains from one sample, sequenced in a study of PD-1 blockade in classical Hodgkin lymphoma. Produced via immunoSEQ multiplex PCR; TCRdb's table is partial and in-frame only. The sample consists of under 45,000 clones, less than 75% of them appearing once. Material: peripheral blood mononuclear cells (PBMCs), obtained before the fourth cycle of nivolumab. Receptors were obtained from a human donor with classical Hodgkin lymphoma. Both conserved end residues are trimmed from each CDR3. Clone size appears in some rows only: once, few, many, or a class for an expanded clone.

.	TRBV7-9	ASSLDGTDINEQF
.	TRBV11-2	ASSLGVRASYEQY
once	TRBV18	ASSPTRTGANEKLF
.	TRBV6-1	ASSEGTGEEKLF
.	TRBV11-2	ASSLNRDRRSEQY
.	TRBV25-1	ASSDPGLYPYEQY
.	TRBV28	ATSQGPEAF
.	TRBV30	AWSVLKGTEAF
.	TRBV7-9	ASSLAGFNYEQY
.	TRBV5-8	ASSIGTDNSPLH
few	TRBV11-1	ASSLYGTSGSTYNEQF
.	TRBV6-7	ASSYKLTSWRETQY
once	TRBV7-4	ASSLGRYNEQF
few	TRBV10-3	AISESTWLTEAF
.	TRBV6-5	ASRPTGGNSPLH
.	TRBV6-5	ASSYHLAGGGNEQF
.	TRBV19	ASSFTGVGYT
.	TRBV7-2	ASSSKAGHRVGTDTQY
few	TRBV27	ASSPSPGGGNQPQH
.	TRBV7-2	ASSLALGASYEQY
.	TRBV27	ASSFTVSGRADEQF